These 21 T cell receptor beta chains share one sample of origin, sequenced in a study of T cell repertoires in cytomegalovirus infection. Their target antigens are unknown. MiXCR was run by TCRdb on the reads, yielding one entry per CDR3 protein. The data hold 70,000 or so distinct CDR3 sequences, with under 30% observed a single time. This specimen consisted of CD8+ T cells from cultured PBMCs, obtained from culture after CMV antigen stimulation. All receptors come from a human donor in good health (CMV status not recorded). Some clones in this sample may be carry-over from other donors' samples.

To note about this clonotype: A much larger clone sits a single nucleotide away, making a read error possible. V is TRBV6-1 and J is TRBJ2-7; maybe TRBD2 (5 bases). Germline V CDR1 and CDR2: MNHNS, SASEGT. The CDR3 runs 12 residues. Trimming pared 5 bases from V and 7 bases from J, leaving 12 bases between. The CDR3 nucleotides read TGTGCCAGCAGTTACCCGGGGAAAGAGCAGTACTTC. Protein product: CASSYPGKEQYF.

The DNA of the CDR3 is TGTGCCAGTAGTCCTTATCGGGACAGGGAACAGCCCCAGCATTTT. It translates to CASSPYRDREQPQHF. The chain joins TRBV19 to TRBJ1-5; 9 bases line up with TRBD1. V gave up 5 bases and J gave up 7 bases; unmatched junction bases: 9. The length of the CDR3 is 15 residues. The germline CDR1 and CDR2 sequences are LNHDA and SQIVND (reference sequence). The whole variable domain, remainder taken from reference TRBV19 and TRBJ1-5, is DGGITQSPKYLFRKEGQNVTLSCEQNLNHDAMYWYRQDPGQGLRLIYYSQIVNDFQKGDIAEGYSVSREKKESFPLTVTSAQKNPTAFYLCASSPYRDREQPQHFGDGTRLSIL.

The CDR3 DNA reads TGTGCCAGTAGTTCCCGCCGAGGAATGAGCGAGCAGTACTTC. It specifies CASSSRRGMSEQYF. The chain couples TRBV19 to TRBJ2-7; D is ambiguous. This CDR3 has 14 amino acids. The germline gives CDR1 LNHDA, CDR2 SQIVND (reference sequence). Trimming stripped 5 bases from V and 6 bases from J, with 17 bases between.

The table lists this clonotype with a few counts. The chain carries TRBV7-9 and TRBJ1-1; the D is unclear. V was clipped by 0 bases and J by 0 bases, with 20 bases between them. This CDR3 region has 19 residues. Germline-derived CDR1 and CDR2 are SEHNR and FQNEAQ (reference sequence). CDR3 nucleotides: TGTGCCAGCAGCTTAGCGTTCTCCAGGAGTAGGGATGTGAACACTGAAGCTTTCTTT. It encodes CASSLAFSRSRDVNTEAFF.

This chain uses TRBV7-9 with TRBJ2-3, with D possibly matching TRBD2 (7 bases). This CDR3 has 16 amino acids. The germline gives CDR1 SEHNR, CDR2 FQNEAQ (reference sequence). V was shortened by 5 bases and J by 3 bases, with 18 bases between the two germline ends. The DNA of the CDR3 is TGTGCCAGCAGCCCTTTTCCCGGGGGGCAAACAGATACGCAGTATTTT. This codes for CASSPFPGGQTDTQYF.

This clonotype has ten or more counts. This sequence joins TRBV19 and TRBJ1-1, with 7 nucleotides matching TRBD1. The CDR3 loop spans 15 amino acids. V lost 7 bases, J lost 0 bases, and 8 bases stayed unmatched. Germline loops: CDR1 LNHDA, CDR2 SQIVND (reference sequence). CDR3: CASKPRGGVNTEAFF. DNA of the CDR3: TGTGCCAGTAAACCCAGGGGGGGGGTGAACACTGAAGCTTTCTTT.

This clonotype was seen ten or more times. The V call is TRBV7-9, the J call TRBJ1-1; 7 bases map to TRBD1. The CDR3 runs 17 residues. V shed 5 bases and J 2 bases; nucleotides not matched to a gene: 14. Germline V gene lookup returns CDR1 SEHNR and CDR2 FQNEAQ (reference sequence). CDR3 amino acids: CASSKRQGYVENTEAFF. DNA for the CDR3: TGTGCCAGCAGCAAACGACAGGGTTACGTAGAAAACACTGAAGCTTTCTTT.

This clonotype came up a few times. The V gene is TRBV28, the J gene TRBJ1-5; D might be TRBD1 (5 bases). From germline, CDR1 is MDHEN and CDR2 SYDVKM. V was pared by 5 bases and J by 7 bases, with 15 bases between. The CDR3 contains 14 residues. CDR3 region: CASSLPGVWQPQHF. In nucleotides, the CDR3 is TGTGCCAGCAGTCTTCCGGGGGTATGGCAGCCCCAGCATTTT.

This clonotype has a handful of counts. The chain uses TRBV4-3 and TRBJ1-1; 12 bases align to TRBD1. Germline CDR1 reads LGHNA; CDR2 reads YSLEER. V dropped 0 bases and J dropped 0; count of bases not matched to a gene: 11. The CDR3 runs 20 residues. The CDR3 region is CASSQDGIPGQGAVNTEAFF. DNA for the CDR3: TGCGCCAGCAGCCAAGATGGTATTCCGGGACAGGGGGCCGTGAACACTGAAGCTTTCTTT.

The V and J genes are TRBV19 and TRBJ1-1; D remains unclear. CDR1 is LNHDA and CDR2 is SQIVND in the germline V gene (reference sequence). There are 13 residues in the CDR3. Between the trimmed V and J ends, which lost 9 bases and 1 base, there was a span of 12 bases. The CDR3: CASHTFRNTEAFF. In DNA, the CDR3 is TGTGCCAGCCATACCTTCAGGAACACTGAAGCTTTCTTT.

This clonotype was seen more than once but under ten times. This chain joins TRBV30 and TRBJ1-1; 8 bases match TRBD1. Unmatched junction bases numbered 3, after V lost 2 bases and J lost 1 base. Germline V gene sequence: CDR1 GTSNPN, CDR2 SVGIG (reference sequence). The CDR3 totals 14 residues. CDR3 sequence: CAWSYGTGNTEAFF. The DNA for the CDR3 is TGTGCCTGGAGTTACGGGACAGGGAACACTGAAGCTTTCTTT.

This clonotype was seen a few times. The chain recombines TRBV9 with TRBJ2-5; 11 bases align to TRBD2. The CDR3 spans 15 residues. With V trimmed by 3 bases and J by 5 bases, 6 bases remained unmatched. Germline V CDR1 and CDR2: SGDLS, YYNGEE. The CDR3 sequence is CASSGSTSGMETQYF. The CDR3 DNA follows: TGTGCCAGCAGCGGGTCGACTAGCGGGATGGAGACCCAGTACTTC.

The rearrangement links TRBV27 to TRBJ2-7, with TRBD2 matching over 11 bases. J lost 6 bases, V lost 7 bases, and 5 bases had no gene match. CDR1 and CDR2 from the germline V gene are MNHEY and SMNVEV (reference sequence). CDR3 size: 13 residues. DNA for the CDR3: TGTGCCAGCACCGATCTAGCGGGAGGCGAGCAGTACTTC. Translated: CASTDLAGGEQYF.

This chain connects TRBV27 to TRBJ2-1, with a weak D call TRBD1 (6 bases). Trimming left V 5 bases short and J 5 bases short, with 13 bases between. Germline CDR1 is MNHEY and CDR2 is SMNVEV (reference sequence). This CDR3 is 14 amino acids long. The CDR3 here is CASSPAGVHNEQFF. In DNA form, the CDR3 reads TGTGCCAGCAGTCCCGCAGGGGTACACAATGAGCAGTTCTTC.

The V and J genes are TRBV12-3 or TRBV12-4 and TRBJ2-2; D unresolved. The CDR3 is made up of 15 amino acids. The V end was cut by 0 bases, the J end by 1 base, with 6 bases between. CDR3 loop: CASSLALQNTGELFF. CDR3 nucleotide sequence: TGTGCCAGCAGTTTAGCGCTACAGAACACCGGGGAGCTGTTTTTT.

The rearrangement joins TRBV28 to TRBJ1-5; a possible D gene is TRBD1 (5 bases). The germline V and J ends were trimmed by 7 bases and 1 base, with 8 bases remaining between them. This CDR3 spans 13 amino acids. Germline assignment: CDR1 MDHEN and CDR2 SYDVKM. CDR3 bases: TGTGCCAGCACCGGGGCAAGCAATCAGCCCCAGCATTTT. This codes for CASTGASNQPQHF.

V and J are TRBV9 and TRBJ2-3; D not resolved. Trimming removed 0 bases from V and 2 bases from J, with 7 bases in between. The CDR3 covers 14 residues. Germline lookup yields CDR1 SGDLS and CDR2 YYNGEE. CDR3 loop: CASSVEYPTDTQYF. The CDR3, as DNA: TGTGCCAGCAGCGTAGAGTACCCCACAGATACGCAGTATTTT.

This clonotype was found a few times. The J gene is TRBJ2-5, the V gene TRBV5-1; 11 bases align to TRBD2. CDR3 length equals 16 residues. Trimming at V came to 0 bases and at J to 2 bases, leaving 3 bases not matched to a gene. Per the germline V gene, CDR1 is SGHRS and CDR2 is YFSETQ. The CDR3 reads CASSLGTSGYQETQYF. CDR3 bases: TGCGCCAGCAGCTTGGGGACTAGCGGGTATCAAGAGACCCAGTACTTC.

On this clonotype: The junction shows a germline mismatch at one end, possibly a read error. The chain is built from TRBV7-9 and TRBJ2-5; 7 bases are shared with TRBD2. From germline, CDR1 is SEHNR and CDR2 FQNEAQ (reference sequence). The CDR3 runs 15 residues. This CDR3 reads CASSLGAGVQVTQYF. The DNA for the CDR3 is TGTGCCAGCAGCTTAGGGGCGGGAGTGCAAGTGACCCAGTACTTC.

The genes are TRBV7-2 and TRBJ2-5; D assignment may be TRBD1 or TRBD2 (6 bases each). This CDR3 contains 15 residues. Between the trimmed V and J ends, which lost 1 base and 1 base, there was a span of 10 bases. CDR1 and CDR2 (germline): SGHTA, FQGNSA. DNA of the CDR3: TGTGCCAGCAGCTTAGTCGGGGGCCCCCAAGAGACCCAGTACTTC. Its translation is CASSLVGGPQETQYF.

The rearrangement links TRBV7-9 to TRBJ1-1, with D hard to call. CDR1 is SEHNR and CDR2 is FQNEAQ in the germline V gene (reference sequence). The CDR3 consists of 14 residues. Trimming shortened V by 5 bases and J by 0 bases, and 10 bases separated the two germline ends. The CDR3 DNA sequence: TGTGCCAGCAGCATCGACGGGGTGAACACTGAAGCTTTCTTT. Protein: CASSIDGVNTEAFF.